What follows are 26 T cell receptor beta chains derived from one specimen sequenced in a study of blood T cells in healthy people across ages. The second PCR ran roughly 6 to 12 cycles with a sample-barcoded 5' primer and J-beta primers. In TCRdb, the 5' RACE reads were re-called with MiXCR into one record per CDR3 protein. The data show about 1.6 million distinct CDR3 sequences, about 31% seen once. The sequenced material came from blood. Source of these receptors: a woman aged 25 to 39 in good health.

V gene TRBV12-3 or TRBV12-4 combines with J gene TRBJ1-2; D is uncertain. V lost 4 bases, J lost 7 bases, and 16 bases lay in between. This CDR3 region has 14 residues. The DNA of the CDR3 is TGTGCCAGCAGTTCCGACGGGCCTTCCTGTGGCTACACCTTC. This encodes CASSSDGPSCGYTF.

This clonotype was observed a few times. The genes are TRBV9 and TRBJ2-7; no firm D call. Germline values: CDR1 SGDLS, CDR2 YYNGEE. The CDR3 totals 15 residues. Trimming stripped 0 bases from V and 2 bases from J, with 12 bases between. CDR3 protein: CASSVDPNSAYEQYF. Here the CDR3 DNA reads TGTGCCAGCAGCGTAGATCCTAACAGCGCCTACGAGCAGTACTTC.

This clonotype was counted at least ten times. CDR3 amino acids: CSASDRGSYEQYF. CDR3 bases: TGCAGTGCTAGCGACAGGGGTTCCTACGAGCAGTACTTC. The V gene is TRBV20-1, the J gene TRBJ2-7, with TRBD1 identical over 8 bases. V shed 3 bases and J 1 base; nucleotides not matched to a gene: 2. Germline V gene lookup returns CDR1 DFQATT and CDR2 SNEGSKA (reference sequence). There are 13 residues in the CDR3.

CDR3 bases: TGTGCCATCAGTGAGGACCCCAGGGGGAATTCACCCCTCCACTTT. It specifies CAISEDPRGNSPLHF. The chain links TRBV10-3 to TRBJ1-6; 7 bases match TRBD1. The germline CDR1 and CDR2 sequences are ENHRY and SYGVKD. The J segment lost 7 bases and the V segment lost 2 bases, leaving 5 bases of the junction unmatched. CDR3 length equals 15 residues.

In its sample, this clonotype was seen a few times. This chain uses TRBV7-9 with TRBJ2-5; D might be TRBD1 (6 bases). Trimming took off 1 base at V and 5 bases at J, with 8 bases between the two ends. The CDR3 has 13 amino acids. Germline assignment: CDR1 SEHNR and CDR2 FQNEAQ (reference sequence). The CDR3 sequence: CASSLDRDETQYF. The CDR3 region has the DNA TGTGCCAGCAGCTTAGACAGGGACGAGACCCAGTACTTC.

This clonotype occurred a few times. The CDR3 loop reads CASSPPSGANQPQHF. As DNA, the CDR3 is TGTGCCAGCAGTCCCCCTTCGGGGGCCAATCAGCCCCAGCATTTT. This chain joins TRBV27 and TRBJ1-5; the D gene is possibly TRBD1 (6 bases). V was shortened by 5 bases and J by 3 bases, with 14 bases between the two germline ends. Germline V gene lookup returns CDR1 MNHEY and CDR2 SMNVEV (reference sequence). There are 15 residues in the CDR3.

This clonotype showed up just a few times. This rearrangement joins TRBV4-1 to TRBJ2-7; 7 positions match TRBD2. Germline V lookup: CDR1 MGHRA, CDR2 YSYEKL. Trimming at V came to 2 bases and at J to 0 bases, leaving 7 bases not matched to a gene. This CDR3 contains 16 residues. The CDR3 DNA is TGCGCCAGCAGCCAAACGACTAGCCAGAGCTCCTACGAGCAGTACTTC. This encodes CASSQTTSQSSYEQYF.

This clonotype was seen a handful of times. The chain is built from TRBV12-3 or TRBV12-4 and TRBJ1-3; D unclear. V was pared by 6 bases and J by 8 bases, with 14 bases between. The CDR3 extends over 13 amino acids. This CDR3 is CASSPLTGDTIYF. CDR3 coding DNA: TGTGCCAGCAGCCCCCTTACCGGTGACACCATATATTTT.

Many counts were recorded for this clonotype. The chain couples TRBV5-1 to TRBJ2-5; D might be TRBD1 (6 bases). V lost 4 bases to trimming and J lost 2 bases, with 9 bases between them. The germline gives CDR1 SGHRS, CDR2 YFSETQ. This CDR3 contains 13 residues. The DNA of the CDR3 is TGCGCCAGCAGCAAGGGACAACAAGAGACCCAGTACTTC. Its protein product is CASSKGQQETQYF.

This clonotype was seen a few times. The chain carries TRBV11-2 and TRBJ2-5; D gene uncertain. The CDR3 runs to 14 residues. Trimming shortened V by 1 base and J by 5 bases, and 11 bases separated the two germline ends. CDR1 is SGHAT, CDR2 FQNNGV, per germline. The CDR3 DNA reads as TGTGCCAGCAGCTTAGGTGTAGGGAAGGAGACCCAGTACTTC. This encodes CASSLGVGKETQYF.

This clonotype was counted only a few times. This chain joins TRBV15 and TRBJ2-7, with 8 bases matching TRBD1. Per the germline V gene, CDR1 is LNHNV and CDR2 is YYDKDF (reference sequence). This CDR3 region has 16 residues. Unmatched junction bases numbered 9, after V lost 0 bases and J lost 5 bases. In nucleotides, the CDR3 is TGTGCCACCAGCAGAGATCCGGGACAGGATCGGGACGAGCAGTACTTC. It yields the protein CATSRDPGQDRDEQYF.

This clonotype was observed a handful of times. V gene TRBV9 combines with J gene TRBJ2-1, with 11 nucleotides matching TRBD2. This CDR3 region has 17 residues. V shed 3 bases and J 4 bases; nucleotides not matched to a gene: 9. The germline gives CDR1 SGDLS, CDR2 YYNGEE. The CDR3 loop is CASSEASGGTKYNEQFF. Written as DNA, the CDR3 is TGTGCCAGCAGCGAGGCTAGCGGGGGGACCAAATACAATGAGCAGTTCTTC.

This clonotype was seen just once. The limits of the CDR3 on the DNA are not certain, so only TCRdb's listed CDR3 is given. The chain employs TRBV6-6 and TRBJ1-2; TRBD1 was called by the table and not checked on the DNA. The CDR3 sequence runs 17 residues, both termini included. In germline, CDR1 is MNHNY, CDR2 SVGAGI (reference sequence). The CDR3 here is CASSPPGTGGFGNGYTF.

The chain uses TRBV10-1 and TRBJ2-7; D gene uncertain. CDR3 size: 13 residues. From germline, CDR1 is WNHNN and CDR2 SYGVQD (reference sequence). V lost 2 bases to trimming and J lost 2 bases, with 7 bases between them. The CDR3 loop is CASSEDGAYEQYF. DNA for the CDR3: TGCGCCAGCAGTGAGGATGGGGCCTACGAGCAGTACTTC.

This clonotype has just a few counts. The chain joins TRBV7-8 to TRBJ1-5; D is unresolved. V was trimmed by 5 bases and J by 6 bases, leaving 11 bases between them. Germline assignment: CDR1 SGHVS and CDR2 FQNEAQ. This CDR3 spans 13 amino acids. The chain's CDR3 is CASSPAGGQPQHF. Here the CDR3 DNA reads TGTGCCAGCAGCCCAGCGGGAGGTCAGCCCCAGCATTTT.

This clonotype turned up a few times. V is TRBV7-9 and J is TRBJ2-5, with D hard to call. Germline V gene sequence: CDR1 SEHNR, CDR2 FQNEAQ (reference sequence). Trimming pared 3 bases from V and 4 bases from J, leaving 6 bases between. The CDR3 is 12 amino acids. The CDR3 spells CASSLFLETQYF. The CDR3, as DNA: TGTGCCAGCAGCTTGTTTCTAGAGACCCAGTACTTC.

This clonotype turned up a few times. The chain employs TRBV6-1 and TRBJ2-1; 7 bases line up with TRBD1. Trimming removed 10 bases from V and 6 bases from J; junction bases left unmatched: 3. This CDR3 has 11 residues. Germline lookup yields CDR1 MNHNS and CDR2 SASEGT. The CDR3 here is CATRDSNEQFF. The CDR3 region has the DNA TGTGCCACCAGGGACAGCAATGAGCAGTTCTTC.

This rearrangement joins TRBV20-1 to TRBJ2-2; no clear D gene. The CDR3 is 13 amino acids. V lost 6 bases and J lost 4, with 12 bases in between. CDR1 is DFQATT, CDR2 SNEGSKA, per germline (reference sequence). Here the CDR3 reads CSAPKTFTGELFF. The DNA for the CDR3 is TGCAGTGCCCCAAAAACCTTCACCGGGGAGCTGTTTTTT.

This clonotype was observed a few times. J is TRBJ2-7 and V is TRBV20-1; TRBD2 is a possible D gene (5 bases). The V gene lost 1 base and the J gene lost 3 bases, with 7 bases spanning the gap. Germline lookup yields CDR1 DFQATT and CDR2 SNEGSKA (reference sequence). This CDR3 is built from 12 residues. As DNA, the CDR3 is TGCAGTGCTAGAGCCGAGGGCTACGAGCAGTACTTC. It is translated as CSARAEGYEQYF.

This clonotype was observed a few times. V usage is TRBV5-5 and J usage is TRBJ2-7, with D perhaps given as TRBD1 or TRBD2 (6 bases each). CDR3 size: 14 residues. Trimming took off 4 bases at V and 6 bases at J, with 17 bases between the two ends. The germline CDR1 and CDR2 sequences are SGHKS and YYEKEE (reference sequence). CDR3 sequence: CASSHLRGESEQYF. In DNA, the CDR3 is TGTGCCAGCAGCCATCTTAGGGGGGAGTCCGAGCAGTACTTC.

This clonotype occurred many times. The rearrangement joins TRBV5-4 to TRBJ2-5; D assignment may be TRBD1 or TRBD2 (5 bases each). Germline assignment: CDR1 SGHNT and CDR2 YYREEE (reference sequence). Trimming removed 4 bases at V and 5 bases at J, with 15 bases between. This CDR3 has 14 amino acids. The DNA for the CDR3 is TGTGCCAGCAGCCGGGCAGGCGAGGGGGAGACCCAGTACTTC. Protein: CASSRAGEGETQYF. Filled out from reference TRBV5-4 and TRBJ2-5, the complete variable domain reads ETGVTQSPTHLIKTRGQQVTLRCSSQSGHNTVSWYQQALGQGPQFIFQYYREEENGRGNFPPRFSGLQFPNYSSELNVNALELDDSALYLCASSRAGEGETQYFGPGTRLLVL.

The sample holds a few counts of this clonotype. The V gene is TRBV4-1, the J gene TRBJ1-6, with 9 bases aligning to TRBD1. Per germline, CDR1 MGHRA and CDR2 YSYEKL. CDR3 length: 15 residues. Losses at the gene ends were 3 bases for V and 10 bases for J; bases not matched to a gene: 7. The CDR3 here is CASSHRDREGSPLHF. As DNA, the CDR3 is TGCGCCAGCAGCCATCGGGACAGGGAAGGATCACCCCTCCACTTT.

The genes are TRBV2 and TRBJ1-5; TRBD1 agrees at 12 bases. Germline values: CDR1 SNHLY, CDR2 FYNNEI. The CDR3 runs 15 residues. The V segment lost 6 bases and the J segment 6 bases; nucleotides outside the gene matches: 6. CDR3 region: CASRAGTGGRQPQHF. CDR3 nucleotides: TGTGCCAGCAGAGCCGGGACAGGGGGCCGTCAGCCCCAGCATTTT.

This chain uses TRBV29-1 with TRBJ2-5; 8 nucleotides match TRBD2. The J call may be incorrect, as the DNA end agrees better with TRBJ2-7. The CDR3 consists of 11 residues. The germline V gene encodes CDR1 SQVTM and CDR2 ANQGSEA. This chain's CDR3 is CSVGLGFEQYF. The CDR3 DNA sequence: TGCAGCGTGGGACTAGGGTTCGAGCAGTACTTC.

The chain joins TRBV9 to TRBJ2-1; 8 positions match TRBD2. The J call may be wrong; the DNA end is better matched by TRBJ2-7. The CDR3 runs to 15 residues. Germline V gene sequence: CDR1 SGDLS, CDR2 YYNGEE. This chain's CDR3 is CASSVTGGTYNEQYF. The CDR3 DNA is TGTGCCAGCAGCGTCACGGGGGGGACCTACAATGAGCAGTACTTC.

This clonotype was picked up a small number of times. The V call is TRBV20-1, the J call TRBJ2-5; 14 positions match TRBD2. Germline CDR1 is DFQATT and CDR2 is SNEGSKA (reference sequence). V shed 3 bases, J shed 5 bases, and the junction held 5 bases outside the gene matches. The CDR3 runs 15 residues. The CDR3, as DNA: TGCAGTGCTAGGACTAGCGGGGGGGCCTACGAGACCCAGTACTTC. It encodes CSARTSGGAYETQYF.